The 8 T cell receptor beta chains reported below all come from one sample, sequenced in a study of CD8+CD57+ T cells in acquired aplastic anemia. TCR beta VDJ and CDR3 profiles were obtained from a genomic DNA template. TCRdb passed the reads through MiXCR, listing each CDR3 protein once. There are hundreds of thousands of distinct CDR3 sequences in the sample; about 70% occur only once, and 4% lies in the top ten. Sequenced material: sorted CD4+, CD8+, or CD8+CD57+ T cells (not recorded which) from PBMCs. These receptors were taken from a human donor in good health, serving as a control.

Details on this clonotype: This could be a read error, since a much larger clone is one nucleotide away. The DNA of the CDR3 is TGTGCCAGCCACCAGGGGAGGGACACTGAAGCTTTCTTT. The encoded protein is CASHQGRDTEAFF. The gene calls are TRBV27 and TRBJ1-1; D perhaps matches TRBD1 (6 bases). CDR3 size: 13 residues. V was cut by 8 bases and J by 3 bases, with 13 bases left in between. Looked up from germline, CDR1 is MNHEY and CDR2 is SMNVEV (reference sequence).

Regarding this clonotype: The junction shows a germline mismatch at one end, possibly a read error. The rearrangement joins TRBV3-1 to TRBJ1-1, with D maybe TRBD1 (5 bases). This CDR3 is 14 amino acids long. Germline CDR1 and CDR2: LGHDT and YNNKEL (reference sequence). The CDR3 nucleotides are TGTGCCAGCAGCCAAGCAGGGATGAACACTGAAGCTTCCTTT. Translating gives CASSQAGMNTEASF.

At least ten counts were recorded for this clonotype. At one end the junction does not follow the germline gene, possibly because of a read error. CDR3 residues: CASSSGAWYQETRYF. The DNA of the CDR3 is TGTGCCAGCAGCTCTGGGGCTTGGTACCAAGAGACCCGGTACTTC. The chain carries TRBV7-9 and TRBJ2-5; D is perhaps TRBD1 (5 bases). Germline loops: CDR1 SEHNR, CDR2 FQNEAQ (reference sequence). This CDR3 is 15 amino acids long.

This clonotype was detected many times. The J gene is TRBJ2-1, the V gene TRBV19, with a tentative D call TRBD2 (5 bases). Trimming pared 5 bases from V and 9 bases from J, leaving 14 bases between. CDR3 length: 13 residues. The V gene's germline CDR1 is LNHDA and CDR2 SQIVND (reference sequence). The CDR3 protein is CASSLHEEGEQFF. The DNA for the CDR3 is TGTGCCAGTAGTCTGCATGAAGAGGGTGAGCAGTTCTTC. The complete variable domain, with remaining parts taken from reference TRBV19 and TRBJ2-1, reads DGGITQSPKYLFRKEGQNVTLSCEQNLNHDAMYWYRQDPGQGLRLIYYSQIVNDFQKGDIAEGYSVSREKKESFPLTVTSAQKNPTAFYLCASSLHEEGEQFFGPGTRLTVL.

Note on this clonotype: The junction and the germline gene differ at one end; a read error may be behind it. This rearrangement joins TRBV9 to TRBJ2-3; TRBD2 agrees at 9 bases. The CDR3 totals 15 residues. Germline CDR1 SGDLS, CDR2 YYNGEE. In nucleotides, the CDR3 is TGCGCCAGCAGTTTGCGGGCGGGGGGGGGAGATACGCAGTATTTT. Protein sequence: CASSLRAGGGDTQYF.

This clonotype was seen ten or more times. Here the CDR3 reads CASSSDSNLGYGYTF. The CDR3 region has the DNA TGTGCCAGCAGCTCCGACAGTAACCTTGGGTATGGCTACACCTTC. V and J are TRBV7-2 and TRBJ1-2; D perhaps matches TRBD1 (5 bases). CDR3 length: 15 amino acids. The germline gives CDR1 SGHTA, CDR2 FQGNSA. V lost 4 bases to trimming and J lost 5 bases, with 17 bases between them. The full variable domain, its missing parts supplied by reference TRBV7-2 and TRBJ1-2, is GAGVSQSPSNKVTEKGKDVELRCDPISGHTALYWYRQSLGQGLEFLIYFQGNSAPDKSGLPSDRFSAERTGGSVSTLTIQRTQQEDSAVYLCASSSDSNLGYGYTFGSGTRLTVV.

The gene calls are TRBV6-5 and TRBJ1-6; the D is unclear. The CDR3 length is 13 residues. Germline V gene sequence: CDR1 MNHEY, CDR2 SVGAGI. Trimming removed 6 bases from V and 4 bases from J, with 7 bases in between. This chain's CDR3 is CASSESYNSPLHF. In DNA, the CDR3 is TGTGCCAGCAGCGAGTCTTATAATTCACCCCTCCACTTT.

This clonotype was observed at least ten times. V usage is TRBV20-1 and J usage is TRBJ1-5; D is possibly TRBD1 (5 bases). Germline V CDR1 and CDR2: DFQATT, SNEGSKA (reference sequence). Trimming removed 3 bases at V and 3 bases at J, with 15 bases between. The CDR3 contains 15 residues. In DNA form, the CDR3 reads TGCAGTGCTAGGCAGGGAGGACTTTCCAATCAGCCCCAGCATTTT. Its protein product is CSARQGGLSNQPQHF.